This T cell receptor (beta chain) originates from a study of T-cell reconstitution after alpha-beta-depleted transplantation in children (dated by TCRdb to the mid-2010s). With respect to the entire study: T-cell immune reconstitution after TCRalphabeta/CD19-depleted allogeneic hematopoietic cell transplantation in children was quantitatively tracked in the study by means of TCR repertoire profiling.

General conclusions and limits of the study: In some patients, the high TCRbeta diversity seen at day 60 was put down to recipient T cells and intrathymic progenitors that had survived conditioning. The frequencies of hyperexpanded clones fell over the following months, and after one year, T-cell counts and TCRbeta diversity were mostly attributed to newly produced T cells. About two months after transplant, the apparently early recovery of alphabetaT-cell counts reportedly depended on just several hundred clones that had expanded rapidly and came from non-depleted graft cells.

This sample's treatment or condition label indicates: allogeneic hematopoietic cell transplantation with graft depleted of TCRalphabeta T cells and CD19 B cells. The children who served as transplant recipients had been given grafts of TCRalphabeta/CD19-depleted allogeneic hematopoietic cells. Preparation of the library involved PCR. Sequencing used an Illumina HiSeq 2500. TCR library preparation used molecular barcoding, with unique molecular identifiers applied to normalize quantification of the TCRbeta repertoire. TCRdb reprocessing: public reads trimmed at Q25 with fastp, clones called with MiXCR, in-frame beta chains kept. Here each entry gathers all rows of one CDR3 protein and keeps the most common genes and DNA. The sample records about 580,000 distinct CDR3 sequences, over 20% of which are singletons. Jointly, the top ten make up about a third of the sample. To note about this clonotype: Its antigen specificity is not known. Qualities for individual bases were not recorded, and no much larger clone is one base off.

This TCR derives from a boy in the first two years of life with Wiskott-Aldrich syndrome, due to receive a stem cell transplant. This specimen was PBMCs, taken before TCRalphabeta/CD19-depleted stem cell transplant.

Here is the DNA: TGTGCCAGCAGCCCAAGCAGTGAAGCCTACGAGCAGTACTTC. This encodes CASSPSSEAYEQYF. The V gene is TRBV12-3 or TRBV12-4 and the J gene is TRBJ2-7, with the D gene uncertain. V and J are truncated by 6 bases and 2 bases respectively, leaving an intervening sequence of 14 bases. Inclusive of the bounding cysteine and phenylalanine, the CDR3 is 14 residues long. Left in the record is the CDR3 DNA by itself, 42 bases read in frame from the first base.